The source of this TCR beta chain is a study of vaccination and CD4 T cells after COVID-19. Study context: The BNT162b2 or mRNA-1273 vaccine was given to participants in two doses. From HCoV-229E, HCoV-OC43, HCoV-NL63 and SARS-CoV-2, overlapping spike peptides were used to stimulate the cells. Cultures acting as controls obtained a CEFX pool, an HIV-1 Nef pool, or no peptide.

This CDR3 contains 14 residues. Germline V gene sequence: CDR1 MDHEN, CDR2 SYDVKM. V lost 7 bases, J lost 6 bases, and 18 bases lay in between. Documented treatment: approximately nine-day PBMC culture with coronavirus spike peptide pools or control peptides (ViraFEST assay). Half-medium changes with fresh IL-2 medium occurred on days 3 and 7. Note on this clonotype: Its antigen is currently unknown.

Sequenced with the Oncomine TCR Beta short-read assay was DNA taken from cultured CD4+ T cells. TCRdb recomputed calls from the PCR reads with MiXCR, one row per CDR3 protein. The table includes 19,000 or so distinct CDR3 sequences, about 40% detected once. The chain carries TRBV28 and TRBJ1-2; D is unclear. The sample comprised CD4+ T cells from blood, cultured in vitro. The TCR sequence derives from a human donor who had recovered from COVID-19. This CDR3 reads CASKTPSPFDGYTF. CDR3 nucleotide sequence: TGTGCCAGCAAAACCCCCAGCCCGTTTGATGGCTACACCTTC.